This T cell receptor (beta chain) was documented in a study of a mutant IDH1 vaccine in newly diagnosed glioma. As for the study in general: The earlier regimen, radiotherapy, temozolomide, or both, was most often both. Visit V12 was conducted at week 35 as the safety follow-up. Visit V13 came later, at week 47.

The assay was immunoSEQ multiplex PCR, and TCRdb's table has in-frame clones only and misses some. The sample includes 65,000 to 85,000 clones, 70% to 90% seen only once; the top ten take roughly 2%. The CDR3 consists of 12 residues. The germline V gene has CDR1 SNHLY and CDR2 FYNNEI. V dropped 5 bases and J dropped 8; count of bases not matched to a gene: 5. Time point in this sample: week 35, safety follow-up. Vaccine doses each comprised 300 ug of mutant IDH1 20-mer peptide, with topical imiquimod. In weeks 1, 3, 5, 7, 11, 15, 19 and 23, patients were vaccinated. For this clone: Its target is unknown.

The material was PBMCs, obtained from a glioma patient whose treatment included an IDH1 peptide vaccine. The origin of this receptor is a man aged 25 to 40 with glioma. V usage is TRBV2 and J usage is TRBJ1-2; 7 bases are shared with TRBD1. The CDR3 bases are TGTGCCAGCAGTATCGACAGGGAAGGCTACACCTTC. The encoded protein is CASSIDREGYTF.